Sequencing of this T cell receptor beta chain was carried out in a study of CD8 T cells in Susac syndrome. TCR beta from blood CD8+ and CD4+ T cells was sequenced. Reverse transcription of roughly 0.45 to 1 ug RNA was carried out with random hexamers. MiXCR, applied by TCRdb to the immunoSEQ multiplex PCR reads, yields one record per CDR3 protein. The table records about 180,000 distinct CDR3 sequences, roughly 94% of them present only once. The CDR3 has 15 residues. V was shortened by 3 bases and J by 0 bases, with 9 bases between the two germline ends. Germline V gene lookup returns CDR1 DFQATT and CDR2 SNEGSKA (reference sequence).

This clonotype was obtained from a human donor with Susac syndrome. The specimen was CD4+ T cells from PBMCs. This chain links TRBV20-1 with TRBJ2-6, with D possibly being TRBD2 (5 bases). CDR3 DNA sequence: TGCAGTGCTAGCGAGGCGGGCTCTGGGGCCAACGTCCTGACTTTC. This sequence encodes CSASEAGSGANVLTF.